This T cell receptor beta chain was retrieved from a study of T cell responses to AZD1222 COVID-19 vaccine. Details on this clone: Its target is not known.

Deletions cut 0 bases from V and 4 bases from J, with 22 bases between. The CDR3 sequence is 19 residues long. CDR1 SNHLY and CDR2 FYNNEI come from the germline V gene. Here immunoSEQ multiplex PCR was the method, and the copy in TCRdb shows in-frame clones only, minus some. The sample contains about 140,000 clones, approximately 94% of which appear only once. Broader study findings: Within unmutated variant regions lay the reported targets of nearly half of spike-specific TCRs. White British people made up most donors, females outnumbered males, and clonal diversity was possibly underestimated. Sampled repertoires all dated from after the peak T cell response. Vaccination with two AZD1222 doses was followed by a rise in Spike-specific TCR breadth and depth.

This receptor was obtained from an adult in good health. This sample comprised peripheral blood, obtained on day 0 of AZD1222 vaccination. This chain connects TRBV2 to TRBJ2-1, with TRBD2 as a possible D gene (5 bases). Here the CDR3 reads CASSEAQKRIGSGYNEQFF. The DNA of the CDR3 is TGTGCCAGCAGTGAAGCGCAGAAGCGGATTGGTTCCGGATACAATGAGCAGTTCTTC.